These 24 T cell receptor beta chains were all obtained from the same sample, sequenced in a study of regulatory T cells in long-lasting Graves disease. Sequencing libraries for TCR beta were prepared with iRepertoire HTBI primers and Arm-PCR of CDR3 regions. TCRdb ran MiXCR on the multiplex PCR reads and lists one entry per CDR3 protein. Of 600,000 to 650,000 distinct CDR3 sequences listed, 15% to 20% are singletons. Time point meaning: newly diagnosed GD, antithyroid drugs for less than 3 months. From RNA extracted from PBMCs, the TCR library was made. These data were also reused for a study on T cells in Graves' hyperthyroidism and ophthalmopathy.

Material: peripheral blood mononuclear cells (PBMCs), obtained at new diagnosis, from a patient treated with antithyroid drugs. The receptors originated from a woman between 25 and 40 years old with Graves disease.

This clonotype was counted many times. The genes are TRBV3-1 and TRBJ2-3; D is uncertain. V lost 2 bases, J lost 6 bases, and 3 bases lay in between. From germline, CDR1 is LGHDT and CDR2 YNNKEL (reference sequence). The CDR3 is 11 residues long. The CDR3 bases are TGTGCCAGCAGCCAACTGGATACGCAGTATTTT. As protein: CASSQLDTQYF.

This clonotype was recorded many times. The V gene is TRBV6-2 or TRBV6-3, the J gene TRBJ2-3; unclear D gene. Germline V gene lookup returns CDR1 MNHEY and CDR2 SVGEGT. The germline V and J ends were trimmed by 5 bases and 3 bases, with 9 bases remaining between them. CDR3 length: 13 amino acids. The CDR3 nucleotides read TGTGCCAGCAGTGAGTACGGTACAGATACGCAGTATTTT. It specifies CASSEYGTDTQYF.

This clonotype was observed many times. The chain uses TRBV28 and TRBJ2-3, with D uncertain. V was cut by 7 bases and J by 0 bases, with 11 bases left in between. Per germline, CDR1 MDHEN and CDR2 SYDVKM. The CDR3 is 14 residues long. CDR3 sequence: CASTRADSTDTQYF. The CDR3 region has the DNA TGTGCCAGCACTCGGGCGGACAGCACAGATACGCAGTATTTT.

In its sample, this clonotype was seen a few times. The rearrangement links TRBV9 to TRBJ2-1; D uncertain. Trimming removed 4 bases at V and 4 bases at J, with 18 bases between. Looked up from germline, CDR1 is SGDLS and CDR2 is YYNGEE. CDR3 size: 16 residues. The CDR3 reads CASSSSTGYGYNEQFF. In nucleotides, the CDR3 is TGTGCCAGCAGCTCCTCAACTGGATACGGGTACAATGAGCAGTTCTTC.

This clonotype was found a few times. V and J are TRBV27 and TRBJ1-1; D uncertain. V lost 8 bases to trimming and J lost 8 bases, with 9 bases between them. Germline V CDR1 and CDR2: MNHEY, SMNVEV (reference sequence). The CDR3 totals 10 residues. Here the CDR3 reads CASGYGEAFF. CDR3 sequence (DNA): TGTGCCAGCGGTTATGGGGAAGCTTTCTTT.

With respect to this clonotype: This probably arose from a read error, given a far larger clone one base away. The chain joins TRBV2 to TRBJ2-1; D uncertain. The J call may be in error: the DNA end matches TRBJ2-5 better. Germline lookup yields CDR1 SNHLY and CDR2 FYNNEI. This CDR3 contains 11 residues. CDR3 sequence reads: CASSYQEIQYF. The DNA for the CDR3 is TGTGCCAGCAGTTACCAAGAGATCCAGTACTTC.

This clonotype was found many times. V gene TRBV2 combines with J gene TRBJ2-1; no clear D. CDR3 size: 11 residues. Germline CDR1 is SNHLY and CDR2 is FYNNEI. The V end was cut by 5 bases, the J end by 9 bases, with 8 bases between. Here the CDR3 DNA reads TGTGCCAGCAGTCCGAAGGTTGAGCAGTTCTTC. As protein: CASSPKVEQFF.

This clonotype was recorded at least ten times. This rearrangement joins TRBV6-1 to TRBJ2-3; TRBD1 aligns across 12 bases. This CDR3 contains 20 residues. Germline loops: CDR1 MNHNS, CDR2 SASEGT. V shed 3 bases, J shed 4 bases, and the junction held 17 bases outside the gene matches. CDR3: CASSDPGTGGKSLGADTQYF. For the CDR3, the DNA is TGTGCCAGCAGTGACCCCGGGACAGGGGGCAAGAGTCTGGGGGCAGATACGCAGTATTTT.

This clonotype was seen at least ten times. The V gene is TRBV27, the J gene TRBJ2-7; D is unresolved. Germline V gene data show CDR1 as MNHEY and CDR2 as SMNVEV (reference sequence). This CDR3 spans 20 amino acids. V lost 0 bases, J lost 1 base, and 25 bases lay in between. CDR3 nucleotide sequence: TGTGCCAGCAGTTTATCGAGGTCAGTTATGTTGAGCGCCGGGTCCTACGAGCAGTACTTC. Translation: CASSLSRSVMLSAGSYEQYF.

The chain links TRBV12-3 or TRBV12-4 to TRBJ2-1; D is possibly TRBD1 (5 bases). The end of the DNA is better explained by TRBJ2-3, so the J call may be wrong. The CDR3 extends over 14 amino acids. The CDR3 nucleotides read TGTGCCAGCAGGCAGACAGACAACCCAGGTACGCAGTATTTT. Residues: CASRQTDNPGTQYF.

The CDR3 sequence: CASSRGLAKETQYF. The CDR3 coding sequence is TGTGCCAGCTCACGGGGACTGGCAAAAGAGACCCAGTACTTC. J is TRBJ2-5 and V is TRBV18; a possible D gene is TRBD2 (6 bases). The V gene lost 4 bases and the J gene lost 3 bases, with 12 bases spanning the gap. This CDR3 spans 14 amino acids. Germline CDR1 reads KGHSH; CDR2 reads LQKENI.

The rearrangement links TRBV5-4 to TRBJ2-7; no reliable D call. CDR3 length equals 13 residues. Trimming left V 4 bases short and J 6 bases short, with 14 bases between. Germline V gene sequence: CDR1 SGHNT, CDR2 YYREEE (reference sequence). CDR3 in DNA: TGTGCCAGCAGCCCGCTTCAACGGCGCGAGCAGTACTTC. As protein: CASSPLQRREQYF.

This clonotype was seen many times. CDR3 region: CASSYAPPGPSSSGNTIYF. Written as DNA, the CDR3 is TGTGCCAGCAGTTACGCACCCCCGGGACCGTCGAGCTCTGGAAACACCATATATTTT. The chain joins TRBV6-5 to TRBJ1-3, with D perhaps matching TRBD1 (5 bases). Germline V lookup: CDR1 MNHEY, CDR2 SVGAGI. The V end lost 2 bases, the J end lost 0 bases, and 20 bases lay between the germline ends. CDR3 length equals 19 residues.

The rearrangement uses TRBV28 and TRBJ1-2, with D hard to call. The CDR3 has 15 residues. V was pared by 5 bases and J by 4 bases, with 17 bases between. Per the germline V gene, CDR1 is MDHEN and CDR2 is SYDVKM. The chain's CDR3 is CASSAPSLAFYGYTF. In DNA form, the CDR3 reads TGTGCCAGCAGTGCCCCCTCCTTAGCGTTCTATGGCTACACCTTC.

This clonotype showed up many times. CDR3 DNA sequence: TGTGCCTGGAGCACCGGACAGCCCGGCTACGAGCAGTACTTC. This translates into CAWSTGQPGYEQYF. The chain employs TRBV30 and TRBJ2-7; maybe TRBD1 (6 bases). This CDR3 contains 14 residues. V shed 3 bases and J shed 3 bases, with 15 bases lying between them. Germline V gene data show CDR1 as GTSNPN and CDR2 as SVGIG (reference sequence). The entire variable domain, with the rest obtained from reference TRBV30 and TRBJ2-7, is as follows: SQTIHQWPATLVQPVGSPLSLECTVEGTSNPNLYWYRQAAGRGLQLLFYSVGIGQISSEVPQNLSASRPQDRQFILSSKKLLLSDSGFYLCAWSTGQPGYEQYFGPGTRLTVT.

The chain has TRBV7-9 and TRBJ2-5; D uncertain. V lost 1 base to trimming and J lost 1 base, with 10 bases between them. CDR3 length: 15 amino acids. CDR1 and CDR2 from the germline V gene are SEHNR and FQNEAQ (reference sequence). CDR3 residues: CASSLGGPTQETQYF. DNA for the CDR3: TGTGCCAGCAGCTTAGGCGGCCCGACCCAAGAGACCCAGTACTTC.

This clonotype was seen repeatedly, ten times or more. The chain uses TRBV6-5 and TRBJ2-7; no definite D call. Per the germline V gene, CDR1 is MNHEY and CDR2 is SVGAGI. The CDR3 has 14 residues. V was clipped by 0 bases and J by 5 bases, with 11 bases between them. For the CDR3, the DNA is TGTGCCAGCAGTTACTCATCCCCCGACAACGAGCAGTACTTC. It encodes CASSYSSPDNEQYF.

Points on this clonotype: A much larger clone lies a single base off, so this may be a read error. The DNA is omitted, as the CDR3 cannot be located on it reliably, and the CDR3 follows TCRdb's listing. The rearrangement uses TRBV6-2 or TRBV6-3 and TRBJ1-1; the table's D call, TRBD1, has no DNA check behind it. The CDR3 length equals 16 residues, ends included. The germline V gene has CDR1 MNHEY and CDR2 SVGEGT. The CDR3 sequence is CASSTSRGAGGAEAFF.

As concerns this clonotype: A read error is likely here: a far larger clone is one base away. The chain joins TRBV28 to TRBJ2-4, with 12 bases that match TRBD2. Germline trimming cut 6 bases from V and 9 bases from J; bases unmatched to any gene: 12. The CDR3 has 16 residues. Germline V gene sequence: CDR1 MDHEN, CDR2 SYDVKM. The CDR3 spells CASSPGTSGRLGIQYF. The DNA of the CDR3 is TGTGCCAGCAGCCCCGGGACTAGCGGGCGGTTGGGCATTCAGTACTTC.

In regard to this clonotype: Being one base from a much bigger clone, this may be a read error. This chain joins TRBV6-9 and TRBJ2-7, with 7 positions matching TRBD2. The CDR3 is 17 amino acids. The germline gives CDR1 MNHGY, CDR2 SVAAGI. The CDR3 region has the DNA TGTGCCAGCAGTTACCTAAGCTGGGCCACACTGCGGGAGACCCAGTGCTTC. Amino acids: CASSYLSWATLRETQCF.

This clonotype appeared many times. The genes are TRBV28 and TRBJ2-2; no clear D. Per the germline V gene, CDR1 is MDHEN and CDR2 is SYDVKM. The CDR3 is 18 residues long. Trimming shortened V by 1 base and J by 3 bases, and 18 bases separated the two germline ends. In DNA form, the CDR3 reads TGTGCCAGCAGTTTATTTGGGCGATACCCGCCGTACACCGGGGAGCTGTTTTTT. Its translation: CASSLFGRYPPYTGELFF.

This clonotype was counted ten times or more. The chain couples TRBV20-1 to TRBJ1-3; a possible D gene is TRBD1 (5 bases). Germline CDR1 is DFQATT and CDR2 is SNEGSKA (reference sequence). The V end lost 0 bases, the J end lost 0 bases, and 9 bases lay between the germline ends. The CDR3 is 15 amino acids. The CDR3 bases are TGCAGTGCTAGAGACAGGGTCTACTCTGGAAACACCATATATTTT. Protein sequence: CSARDRVYSGNTIYF.

This clonotype was seen more than once but under ten times. The rearrangement links TRBV4-1 to TRBJ1-1; unclear D gene. This CDR3 spans 13 amino acids. The V and J ends lost 5 bases and 5 bases respectively, with 12 bases between them. Germline V gene sequence: CDR1 MGHRA, CDR2 YSYEKL. CDR3 residues: CASSVSRITEAFF. In DNA, the CDR3 is TGCGCCAGCAGCGTGTCCAGGATAACTGAAGCTTTCTTT.

The chain joins TRBV3-1 to TRBJ2-1, with D hard to call. The assigned J gene may be wrong: the sequence end matches TRBJ2-5 better. Germline V CDR1 and CDR2: LGHDT, YNNKEL (reference sequence). The length of the CDR3 is 15 residues. The CDR3 DNA reads as TGTGCCAGCAGCCACGAGGCTATATCTCAAGAGACCCAGTACTTC. Protein product: CASSHEAISQETQYF.